This TCR beta chain emerged from a study of type 1 regulatory T cells. In the study overall: T-allo10 is a Tr1-enriched, alloantigen-specific CD4 T cell product made in vitro.

TCRdb re-called the reads through MiXCR, storing one row per CDR3 protein. This table has approximately 100,000 distinct CDR3 sequences, roughly 30% appearing once. V gave up 5 bases and J gave up 1 base; unmatched junction bases: 2. This CDR3 has 14 amino acids. CDR1 and CDR2 (germline): SGHAT, FQNNGV. The sequence derives from a human donor in good health. Sequenced material: CD4+ T cells, either the whole sample or a sorted fraction (not recorded which). This rearrangement joins TRBV11-2 to TRBJ2-5; 9 bases fit TRBD1. The CDR3 coding sequence is TGTGCCAGCAGCAAACAGGGGGCCCAAGAGACCCAGTACTTC. This translates into CASSKQGAQETQYF. The whole variable domain, remainder taken from reference TRBV11-2 and TRBJ2-5, is EAGVAQSPRYKIIEKRQSVAFWCNPISGHATLYWYQQILGQGPKLLIQFQNNGVVDDSQLPKDRFSAERLKGVDSTLKIQPAKLEDSAVYLCASSKQGAQETQYFGPGTRLLVL.